The 11 T cell receptor beta chains in this list originate from one sample, sequenced in a study of cytomegalovirus exposure and HLA in healthy donors. PCR employed 60 Vbeta and 13 Jbeta primers. The assay was immunoSEQ multiplex PCR, and TCRdb's table has in-frame clones only and misses some. The table lists approximately 100,000 clones, roughly three fifths of them singletons. The sample comprised PBMCs. Every receptor here comes from a man in his thirties or forties in good health and CMV-seropositive.

V is TRBV30 and J is TRBJ2-5, with D perhaps matching TRBD1 (5 bases). The J call is doubtful: the DNA matches TRBJ2-7 better. Looked up from germline, CDR1 is GTSNPN and CDR2 is SVGIG (reference sequence). This CDR3 region has 13 residues. DNA of the CDR3: TGTGCCTGGAGTGGGCGACAGTCCTACGAGCAGTACTTC. Its protein product is CAWSGRQSYEQYF.

The table lists this clone with a few counts. The chain carries TRBV5-5 and TRBJ2-1, with D possibly TRBD2 on 6 matching bases. Trimming cost V 0 bases and J 4 bases, with 8 bases left between them. CDR1 SGHKS and CDR2 YYEKEE come from the germline V gene (reference sequence). The length of the CDR3 is 14 residues. This chain's CDR3 is CASSLVADYNEQFF. The CDR3 coding sequence is TGTGCCAGCAGCTTGGTAGCGGATTACAATGAGCAGTTCTTC.

With regard to this clone: Different DNA sequences within this sample yield the same CDR3. This chain joins TRBV19 and TRBJ2-1, with D maybe TRBD2 (5 bases). The CDR3 spans 15 residues. From germline, CDR1 is LNHDA and CDR2 SQIVND (reference sequence). V was pared by 1 base and J by 5 bases, with 12 bases between. In nucleotides, the CDR3 is TGTGCCAGTAGTATAGGAGTACTAGAGCACAATGAGCAGTTCTTC. Encoded protein: CASSIGVLEHNEQFF.

The chain recombines TRBV4-2 with TRBJ2-3; D may be TRBD2 (6 bases). Trimming shortened V by 5 bases and J by 1 base, and 13 bases separated the two germline ends. CDR3 length: 15 residues. Per the germline V gene, CDR1 is LGHNA and CDR2 is YNFKEQ. CDR3 in amino acids: CASSDRDWGTDTQYF. The CDR3 DNA is TGTGCCAGCAGCGACCGGGACTGGGGCACAGATACGCAGTATTTT.

The chain uses TRBV7-2 and TRBJ2-1; D is possibly TRBD2 (5 bases). The V gene's germline CDR1 is SGHTA and CDR2 FQGNSA. The V gene lost 3 bases and the J gene lost 0 bases, with 9 bases spanning the gap. The length of the CDR3 is 15 residues. CDR3 residues: CASSFWESSYNEQFF. The CDR3 coding sequence is TGTGCCAGCAGCTTTTGGGAGAGCTCCTACAATGAGCAGTTCTTC.

V usage is TRBV4-1 and J usage is TRBJ1-2, with D uncertain. The germline gives CDR1 MGHRA, CDR2 YSYEKL. V was trimmed by 0 bases and J by 0 bases, leaving 8 bases between them. The CDR3 totals 15 residues. DNA for the CDR3: TGCGCCAGCAGCCAAGATCGAGTTGCTAACTATGGCTACACCTTC. Its translation is CASSQDRVANYGYTF.

The CDR3 bases are TGTGCCATCAGCCCCGTCCTAGCGGGGAACACAGATACGCAGTATTTT. Amino acid sequence: CAISPVLAGNTDTQYF. V and J are TRBV10-3 and TRBJ2-3; 9 positions agree with TRBD2. This CDR3 region has 16 residues. With 6 bases clipped from V and 2 bases from J, the junction kept 9 bases outside the gene matches. CDR1 ENHRY and CDR2 SYGVKD come from the germline V gene.

This clone has only a few counts. The rearrangement uses TRBV5-1 and TRBJ2-5; TRBD2 matches at 9 bases. From germline, CDR1 is SGHRS and CDR2 YFSETQ. This CDR3 spans 16 amino acids. The V segment lost 0 bases and the J segment 5 bases; nucleotides outside the gene matches: 8. CDR3 loop: CASSLGASGVLETQYF. The CDR3 DNA reads TGCGCCAGCAGCTTGGGGGCTAGCGGGGTCTTGGAGACCCAGTACTTC.

This clone was recorded a few times. The V and J genes are TRBV7-9 and TRBJ2-1; no clear D. Per the germline V gene, CDR1 is SEHNR and CDR2 is FQNEAQ (reference sequence). V was shortened by 3 bases and J by 8 bases, with 8 bases between the two germline ends. The CDR3 contains 12 residues. Written as DNA, the CDR3 is TGTGCCAGCAGCTTTAGCACCTATGAGCAGTTCTTC. It translates to CASSFSTYEQFF.

This clone was detected only a few times. The rearrangement joins TRBV6-4 to TRBJ2-1, with 9 bases fitting TRBD2. Trimming at V came to 0 bases and at J to 4 bases, leaving 1 base not matched to a gene. The CDR3 totals 15 residues. CDR1 and CDR2 (germline): MRHNA, SNTAGT. In nucleotides, the CDR3 is TGTGCCAGCAGTGACTCAGCGGGGGGTTACAATGAGCAGTTCTTC. Translation gives CASSDSAGGYNEQFF.

The chain links TRBV9 to TRBJ2-7; 7 bases agree with TRBD1. The CDR3 runs 15 residues. J lost 3 bases, V lost 0 bases, and 6 bases had no gene match. Germline CDR1 reads SGDLS; CDR2 reads YYNGEE. As DNA, the CDR3 is TGTGCCAGCAGCGTAGAGACAGGGCGTGGCTACGAGCAGTACTTC. Translation gives CASSVETGRGYEQYF.